This T cell receptor beta chain was obtained from a study of CD4 and CD8 cells across lung adenocarcinoma regions. Each CDR3 protein gets one entry after TCRdb re-called the PCR reads with MiXCR. The top ten clones hold 24% of a sample with 7,000 to 8,500 distinct CDR3 sequences, roughly three fifths of them seen once. This CDR3 has 14 amino acids. CDR1 and CDR2 (germline): WNHNN, SYGVQD (reference sequence). The receptor was derived from a female donor with lung adenocarcinoma. The CD4 and CD8 labels of this study may be unreliable. The chain joins TRBV10-1 to TRBJ2-1; the D is unclear. Matching the DNA end better, TRBJ2-5 makes the J call doubtful. Sequenced sample: CD4+ T cells from the center of a lung tumor. The CDR3 bases are TGCGCCAGCAGTGAGAGTCCGGGTCGGGAGACCCAGTACTTC. The encoded protein is CASSESPGRETQYF.